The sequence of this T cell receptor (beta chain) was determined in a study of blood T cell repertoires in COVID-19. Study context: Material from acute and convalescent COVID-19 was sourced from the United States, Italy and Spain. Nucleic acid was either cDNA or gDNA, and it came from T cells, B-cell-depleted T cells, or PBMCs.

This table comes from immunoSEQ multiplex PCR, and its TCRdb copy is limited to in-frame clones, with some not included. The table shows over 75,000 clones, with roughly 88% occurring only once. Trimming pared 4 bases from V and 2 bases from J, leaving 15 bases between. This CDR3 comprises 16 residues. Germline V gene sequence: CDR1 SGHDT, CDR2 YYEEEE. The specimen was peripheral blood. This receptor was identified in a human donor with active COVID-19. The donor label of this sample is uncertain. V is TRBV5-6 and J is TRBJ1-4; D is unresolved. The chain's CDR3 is CASSTWQRPTNEKLFF. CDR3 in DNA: TGTGCCAGCAGCACCTGGCAGCGTCCGACTAATGAAAAACTGTTTTTT.